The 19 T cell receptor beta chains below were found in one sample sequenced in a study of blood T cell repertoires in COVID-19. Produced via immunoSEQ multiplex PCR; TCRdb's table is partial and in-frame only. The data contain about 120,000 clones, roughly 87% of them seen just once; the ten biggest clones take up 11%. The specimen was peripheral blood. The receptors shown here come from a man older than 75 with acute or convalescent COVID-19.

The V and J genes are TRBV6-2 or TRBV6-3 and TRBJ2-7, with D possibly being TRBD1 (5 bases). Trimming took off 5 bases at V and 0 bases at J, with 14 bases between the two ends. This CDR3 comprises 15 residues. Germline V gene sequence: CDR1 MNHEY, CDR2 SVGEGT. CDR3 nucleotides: TGTGCCAGCAGTCACAGACAGAAAAGCTCCTACGAGCAGTACTTC. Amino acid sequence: CASSHRQKSSYEQYF.

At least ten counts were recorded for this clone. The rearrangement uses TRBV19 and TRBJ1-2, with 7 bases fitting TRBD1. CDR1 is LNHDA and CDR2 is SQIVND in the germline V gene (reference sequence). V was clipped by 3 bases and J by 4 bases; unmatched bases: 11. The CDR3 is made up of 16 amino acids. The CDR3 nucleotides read TGTGCCAGTAGTATCCCCCTTACACAGGGGCCCTATGGCTACACCTTC. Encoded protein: CASSIPLTQGPYGYTF.

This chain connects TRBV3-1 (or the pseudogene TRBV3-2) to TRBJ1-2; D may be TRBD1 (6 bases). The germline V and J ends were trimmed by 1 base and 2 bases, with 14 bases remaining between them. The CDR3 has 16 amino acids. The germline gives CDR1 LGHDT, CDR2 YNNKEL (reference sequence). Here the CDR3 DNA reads TGTGCCAGCAGCCAAGCGGCCCCACAGGGAAACTATGGCTACACCTTC. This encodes CASSQAAPQGNYGYTF.

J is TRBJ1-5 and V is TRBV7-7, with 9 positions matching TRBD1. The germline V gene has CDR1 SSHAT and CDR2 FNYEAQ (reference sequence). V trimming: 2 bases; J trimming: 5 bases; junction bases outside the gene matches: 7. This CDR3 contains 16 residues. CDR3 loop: CASSLRGTGKDQPQHF. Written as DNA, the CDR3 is TGTGCCAGCAGCTTAAGGGGGACAGGGAAGGATCAGCCCCAGCATTTT.

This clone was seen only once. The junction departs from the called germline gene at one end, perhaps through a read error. CDR3 coding DNA: TGTGCTAGCAGCCGGACAGTTGGAAACACCATATATTTT. Translation: CASSRTVGNTIYF. The V gene is TRBV7-7, the J gene TRBJ1-3, with TRBD1 as a possible D gene (6 bases). Germline V gene sequence: CDR1 SSHAT, CDR2 FNYEAQ (reference sequence). This CDR3 is built from 13 residues.

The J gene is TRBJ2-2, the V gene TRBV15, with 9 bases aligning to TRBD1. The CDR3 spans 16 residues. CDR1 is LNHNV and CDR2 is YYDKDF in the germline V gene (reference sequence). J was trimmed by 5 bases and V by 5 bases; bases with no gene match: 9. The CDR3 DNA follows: TGTGCCACCAGCCGGGGACAGGGTACAAGAACCGGGGAGCTGTTTTTT. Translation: CATSRGQGTRTGELFF. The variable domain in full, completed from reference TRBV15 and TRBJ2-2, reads DAMVIQNPRYQVTQFGKPVTLSCSQTLNHNVMYWYQQKSSQAPKLLFHYYDKDFNNEADTPDNFQSRRPNTSFCFLDIRSPGLGDTAMYLCATSRGQGTRTGELFFGEGSRLTVL.

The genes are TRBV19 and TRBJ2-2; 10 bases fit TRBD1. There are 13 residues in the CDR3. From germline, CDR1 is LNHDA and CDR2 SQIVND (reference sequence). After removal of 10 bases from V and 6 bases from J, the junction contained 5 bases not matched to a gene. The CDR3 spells CATDRGLAGELFF. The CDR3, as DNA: TGTGCCACAGACAGGGGGCTTGCCGGGGAGCTGTTTTTT.

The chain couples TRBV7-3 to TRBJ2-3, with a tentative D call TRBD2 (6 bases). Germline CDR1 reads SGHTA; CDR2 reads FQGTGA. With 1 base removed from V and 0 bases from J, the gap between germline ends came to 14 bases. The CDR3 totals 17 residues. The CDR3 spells CASSLKGGSPSTDTQYF. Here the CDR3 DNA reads TGTGCCAGCAGCTTAAAAGGAGGGAGTCCTAGCACAGATACGCAGTATTTT.

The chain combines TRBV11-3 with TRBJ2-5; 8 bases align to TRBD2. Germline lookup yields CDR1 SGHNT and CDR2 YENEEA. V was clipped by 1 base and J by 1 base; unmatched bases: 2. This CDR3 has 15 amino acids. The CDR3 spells CASSLGAGGQETQYF. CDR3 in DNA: TGTGCCAGCAGCTTAGGGGCGGGGGGCCAAGAGACCCAGTACTTC.

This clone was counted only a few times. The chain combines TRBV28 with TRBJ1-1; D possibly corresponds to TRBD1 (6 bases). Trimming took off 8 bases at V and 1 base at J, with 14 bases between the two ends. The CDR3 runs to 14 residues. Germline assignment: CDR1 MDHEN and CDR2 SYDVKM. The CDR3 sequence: CASVQGTWNTEAFF. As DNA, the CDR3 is TGTGCCAGCGTACAGGGCACGTGGAACACTGAAGCTTTCTTT.

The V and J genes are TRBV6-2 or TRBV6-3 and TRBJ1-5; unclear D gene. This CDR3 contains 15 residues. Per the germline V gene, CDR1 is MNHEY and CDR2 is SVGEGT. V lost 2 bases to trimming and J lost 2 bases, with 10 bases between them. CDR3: CASSYASRGNQPQHF. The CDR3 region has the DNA TGTGCCAGCAGTTACGCCTCAAGAGGCAATCAGCCCCAGCATTTT.

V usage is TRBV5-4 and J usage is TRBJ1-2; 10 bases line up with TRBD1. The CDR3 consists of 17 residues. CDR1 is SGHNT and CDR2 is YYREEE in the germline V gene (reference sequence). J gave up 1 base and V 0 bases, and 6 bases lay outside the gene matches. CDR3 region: CASSLGPGTGDNYGYTF. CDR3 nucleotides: TGTGCCAGCAGCTTGGGGCCAGGGACAGGGGATAACTATGGCTACACCTTC.

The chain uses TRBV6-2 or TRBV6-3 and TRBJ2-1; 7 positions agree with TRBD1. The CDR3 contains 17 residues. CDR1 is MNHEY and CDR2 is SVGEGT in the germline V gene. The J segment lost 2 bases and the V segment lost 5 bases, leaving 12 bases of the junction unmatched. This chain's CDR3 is CASSPRRQGNTYNEQFF. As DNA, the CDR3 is TGTGCCAGCAGTCCACGCCGACAGGGAAATACCTACAATGAGCAGTTCTTC.

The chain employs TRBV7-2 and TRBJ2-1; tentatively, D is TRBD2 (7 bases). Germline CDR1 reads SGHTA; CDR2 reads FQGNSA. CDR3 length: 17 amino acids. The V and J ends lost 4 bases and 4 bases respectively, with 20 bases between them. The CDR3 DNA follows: TGTGCCAGCAGCTCTAGCGGTGGACAGTTAGGATACAATGAGCAGTTCTTC. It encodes CASSSSGGQLGYNEQFF.

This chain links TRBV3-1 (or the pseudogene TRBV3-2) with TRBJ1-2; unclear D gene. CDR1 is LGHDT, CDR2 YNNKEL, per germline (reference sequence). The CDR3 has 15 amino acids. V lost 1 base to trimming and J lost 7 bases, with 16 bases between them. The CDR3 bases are TGTGCCAGCAGCCAAGGCGGCTGGAGGGAACGTGGCTACACCTTC. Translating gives CASSQGGWRERGYTF.

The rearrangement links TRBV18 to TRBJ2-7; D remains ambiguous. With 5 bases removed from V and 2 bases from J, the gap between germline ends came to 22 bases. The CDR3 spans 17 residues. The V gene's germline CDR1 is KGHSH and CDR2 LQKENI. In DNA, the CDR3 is TGTGCCAGCTCATCGTACTACGACGCGGCCCAAACCTACGAGCAGTACTTC. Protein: CASSSYYDAAQTYEQYF.

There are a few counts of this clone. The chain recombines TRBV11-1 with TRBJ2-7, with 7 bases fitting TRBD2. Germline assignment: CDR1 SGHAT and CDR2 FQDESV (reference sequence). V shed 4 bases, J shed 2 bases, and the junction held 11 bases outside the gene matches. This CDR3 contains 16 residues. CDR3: CASSYLGGRPTYEQYF. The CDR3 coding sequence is TGTGCCAGCAGCTATCTGGGCGGGAGACCCACCTACGAGCAGTACTTC.

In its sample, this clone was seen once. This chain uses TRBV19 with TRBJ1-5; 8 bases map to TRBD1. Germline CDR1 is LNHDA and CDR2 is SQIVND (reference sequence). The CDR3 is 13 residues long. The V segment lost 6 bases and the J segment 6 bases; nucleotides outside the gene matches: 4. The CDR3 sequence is CASRDRVVQPQHF. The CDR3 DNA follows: TGTGCCAGTAGGGACAGGGTGGTTCAGCCCCAGCATTTT.

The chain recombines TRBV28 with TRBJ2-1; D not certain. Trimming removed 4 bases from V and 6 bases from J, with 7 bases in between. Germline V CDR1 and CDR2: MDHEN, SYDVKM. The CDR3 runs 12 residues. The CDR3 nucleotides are TGTGCCAGCAGTTCCCTCCGCAATGAGCAGTTCTTC. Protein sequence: CASSSLRNEQFF.